The T cell receptor (beta chain) described here comes from a study of memory CD4+ T cells and cytomegalovirus serostatus. The wider study: Of the healthy Belgian adults, 8 to 10 were CMV seropositive and approximately 25 seronegative. Study-wide points: About 40% of the roughly 150 known CMV-associated TCRbeta sequences appeared in CD4+ memory.

Turning to this clone: Its target is not known.

The CDR3 sequence is 15 residues long. Germline V gene lookup returns CDR1 KGHSH and CDR2 LQKENI. J lost 3 bases, V lost 2 bases, and 3 bases had no gene match. Sequencing used immunoSEQ multiplex PCR; TCRdb keeps in-frame clones, though not all of them. The top ten clones hold less than 0.6% of a sample with tens of thousands of clones, 70% to 85% of them seen once. Single viable CD3+CD4+CD8-CD45RO+ cells were sorted as the memory CD4+ T cells. After thawing, CD4+ T cells were positively selected. This receptor was taken from an adult in good health and CMV-seronegative. This chain uses TRBV18 with TRBJ2-2; TRBD1 aligns across 7 bases. Sequencing input: memory CD4+ T cells from blood. In DNA, the CDR3 is TGTGCCAGCTCACCAGCACAGGGGTACACCGGGGAGCTGTTTTTT. Amino acid sequence: CASSPAQGYTGELFF.